The 30 T cell receptor beta chains below all came from one sample that was sequenced in a study of shared T cell receptors in the human thymus. Sequencing used immunoSEQ multiplex PCR; TCRdb keeps in-frame clones, though not all of them. The data hold hundreds of thousands of clones, with roughly 90% observed a single time. The sample also formed part of further work on human thymus T cells.

Sequenced input: thymocytes. Receptors originate from a boy less than two years old with a congenital heart defect.

A single count supports this clone. The rearrangement uses TRBV6-1 and TRBJ1-2; TRBD1 might be the D (6 bases). The CDR3 has 14 residues. CDR1 and CDR2 from the germline V gene are MNHNS and SASEGT. V lost 4 bases and J 4 bases, leaving 13 bases between the germline ends. The CDR3 loop is CASSGDRWAYGYTF. CDR3 nucleotide sequence: TGTGCCAGCAGTGGTGACAGGTGGGCCTATGGCTACACCTTC.

This chain uses TRBV11-2 with TRBJ2-7; 10 bases are a match to TRBD2. After removal of 5 bases from V and 4 bases from J, the junction contained 8 bases not matched to a gene. The germline CDR1 and CDR2 sequences are SGHAT and FQNNGV. This CDR3 comprises 15 residues. The CDR3 sequence: CASSRTLAGVYEQYF. Written as DNA, the CDR3 is TGTGCCAGCAGCCGAACTCTAGCGGGAGTGTACGAGCAGTACTTC. Together with reference TRBV11-2 and TRBJ2-7, the CDR3 gives the full variable domain: EAGVAQSPRYKIIEKRQSVAFWCNPISGHATLYWYQQILGQGPKLLIQFQNNGVVDDSQLPKDRFSAERLKGVDSTLKIQPAKLEDSAVYLCASSRTLAGVYEQYFGPGTRLTVT.

V is TRBV10-1 and J is TRBJ2-2; 11 bases align to TRBD2. With V trimmed by 8 bases and J by 0 bases, 20 bases remained unmatched. The germline CDR1 and CDR2 sequences are WNHNN and SYGVQD (reference sequence). This CDR3 is 21 amino acids long. DNA of the CDR3: TGCGCCAGCGGGGATAGCGGGAGGGCCCTGTTACAAAAACCGAACACCGGGGAGCTGTTTTTT. It is translated as CASGDSGRALLQKPNTGELFF.

CDR3 DNA sequence: TGTGCCAGCAGGACCGGGACTAGCGGTGTCGAGCAGTACTTC. It encodes CASRTGTSGVEQYF. J is TRBJ2-7 and V is TRBV6-5, with 11 bases that match TRBD2. Germline V gives CDR1 MNHEY, CDR2 SVGAGI. V was clipped by 6 bases and J by 6 bases; unmatched bases: 7. This CDR3 is 14 amino acids long.

The chain joins TRBV29-1 to TRBJ2-7, with D perhaps TRBD1 (5 bases). Looked up from germline, CDR1 is SQVTM and CDR2 is ANQGSEA. Trimming took off 7 bases at V and 0 bases at J, with 16 bases between the two ends. This CDR3 has 14 amino acids. Here the CDR3 reads CSGGGAFPSYEQYF. The DNA for the CDR3 is TGCAGCGGCGGTGGGGCGTTTCCCTCCTACGAGCAGTACTTC.

This clone has a single count. The chain uses TRBV5-6 and TRBJ2-3, with 13 bases matching TRBD2. Trimming at V came to 6 bases and at J to 4 bases, leaving 5 bases not matched to a gene. Germline values: CDR1 SGHDT, CDR2 YYEEEE. The CDR3 contains 15 residues. CDR3 sequence: CASTLGLAGPDTQYF. DNA for the CDR3: TGTGCCAGCACCCTGGGACTAGCGGGACCAGATACGCAGTATTTT.

The chain employs TRBV5-8 and TRBJ1-5, with 7 bases fitting TRBD1. J lost 0 bases, V lost 2 bases, and 8 bases had no gene match. CDR1 is SGHTS and CDR2 is YDEGEE in the germline V gene. CDR3 size: 17 residues. The CDR3 coding sequence is TGTGCCAGCAGCTTCCGGGACAGCTTTTATAGCAATCAGCCCCAGCATTTT. Translated, it gives CASSFRDSFYSNQPQHF.

Only a few counts were recorded for this clone. The chain carries TRBV27 and TRBJ2-1; 8 bases align to TRBD2. The junction had 11 bases not matched to a gene; V was cut back by 0 bases and J by 4 bases. The CDR3 covers 18 residues. In germline, CDR1 is MNHEY, CDR2 SMNVEV (reference sequence). CDR3 amino acids: CASSLSGKREPRYNEQFF. Here the CDR3 DNA reads TGTGCCAGCAGTTTATCGGGGAAGCGGGAGCCCAGGTACAATGAGCAGTTCTTC.

The rearrangement links TRBV5-7 to TRBJ1-5; D remains unclear. TRBV5-7 counts as an open reading frame of uncertain function. V was clipped by 3 bases and J by 0 bases, with 19 bases between them. This CDR3 is built from 18 residues. CDR3 bases: TGTGCCAGCAGCTCGCAGGAACCTTTTTTACTTAGCAATCAGCCCCAGCATTTT. This gives the protein CASSSQEPFLLSNQPQHF.

The rearrangement links TRBV7-9 to TRBJ1-3, with D possibly being TRBD1 (5 bases). Germline V gives CDR1 SEHNR, CDR2 FQNEAQ (reference sequence). The CDR3 sequence is 16 residues long. V lost 2 bases and J 2 bases, leaving 13 bases between the germline ends. This CDR3 reads CASSLNQDIPGNTIYF. Here the CDR3 DNA reads TGTGCCAGCAGCTTAAACCAGGACATCCCTGGAAACACCATATATTTT.

Concerning this clone: The identical CDR3 is also encoded by other nucleotide sequences in the sample. The chain uses TRBV15 and TRBJ2-5, with 7 bases that match TRBD2. J lost 4 bases, V lost 0 bases, and 2 bases had no gene match. The CDR3 sequence is 14 residues long. Germline loops: CDR1 LNHNV, CDR2 YYDKDF (reference sequence). CDR3 protein: CATSRETGGETQYF. As DNA, the CDR3 is TGTGCCACCAGCAGAGAAACGGGAGGAGAGACCCAGTACTTC.

The CDR3 here is CASSPHEFGYRCHEQYF. The CDR3 coding sequence is TGTGCCAGCTCCCCCCACGAATTCGGGTATCGTTGCCACGAGCAGTACTTC. The J gene is TRBJ2-7, the V gene TRBV18; unclear D gene. The ends were cut back, 6 bases at V and 5 bases at J, with 26 bases in the middle. In germline, CDR1 is KGHSH, CDR2 LQKENI. The CDR3 is 17 residues long.

The V call is TRBV5-6, the J call TRBJ2-7, with D possibly being TRBD2 (6 bases). V was trimmed by 1 base and J by 5 bases, leaving 28 bases between them. The CDR3 is made up of 19 amino acids. CDR1 is SGHDT and CDR2 is YYEEEE in the germline V gene. The CDR3 region has the DNA TGTGCCAGCAGCTTGTTAGGACGATACGGGAGAAATATCGAGAACGAGCAGTACTTC. Amino acids: CASSLLGRYGRNIENEQYF.

This clone appeared a single time. V is TRBV7-6 and J is TRBJ1-5; the D is unclear. CDR1 and CDR2 from the germline V gene are SGHVS and FNYEAQ. V shed 1 base and J shed 4 bases, with 8 bases lying between them. CDR3 length: 14 residues. CDR3 protein: CASSLGYRNQPQHF. The CDR3 nucleotides are TGTGCCAGCAGCTTAGGATACAGAAATCAGCCCCAGCATTTT.

The chain joins TRBV10-3 to TRBJ2-5; weak D call: TRBD1 (6 bases). The closer fit of TRBJ2-7 to the DNA end suggests the J call may be wrong. The CDR3 runs to 16 residues. Germline values: CDR1 ENHRY, CDR2 SYGVKD. CDR3 sequence reads: CAISDYRDNPTYEQYF. The CDR3 DNA is TGTGCCATCAGTGATTACCGGGACAACCCTACCTACGAGCAGTACTTC.

The chain links TRBV28 to TRBJ2-5, with D possibly matching TRBD2 (7 bases). This CDR3 comprises 15 residues. Trimming shortened V by 5 bases and J by 4 bases, and 17 bases separated the two germline ends. Germline values: CDR1 MDHEN, CDR2 SYDVKM. CDR3 in amino acids: CASSSHRGGGETQYF. The CDR3 nucleotides read TGTGCCAGCAGTAGCCATAGGGGAGGGGGAGAGACCCAGTACTTC.

The J gene is TRBJ1-1, the V gene TRBV5-4; 7 nucleotides agree with TRBD1. This CDR3 has 14 amino acids. The V and J ends lost 2 bases and 0 bases, in that order; junction bases with no gene match: 1. Germline V gives CDR1 SGHNT, CDR2 YYREEE (reference sequence). CDR3 in amino acids: CASSFDRVNTEAFF. Written as DNA, the CDR3 is TGTGCCAGCAGCTTCGACAGGGTGAACACTGAAGCTTTCTTT.

The chain joins TRBV10-3 to TRBJ1-1, with 7 bases lining up with TRBD1. Germline-derived CDR1 and CDR2 are ENHRY and SYGVKD. CDR3 length: 14 residues. The trim removed 2 bases at V and 5 bases at J, leaving 5 bases unmatched. CDR3 residues: CAISEEGARTEAFF. For the CDR3, the DNA is TGTGCCATCAGTGAGGAGGGGGCGAGGACTGAAGCTTTCTTT.

This chain uses TRBV4-2 with TRBJ1-3, with a weak D call TRBD1 (5 bases). The CDR3 sequence is 15 residues long. V lost 0 bases, J lost 3 bases, and 9 bases lay in between. Germline-derived CDR1 and CDR2 are LGHNA and YNFKEQ. DNA of the CDR3: TGTGCCAGCAGCCAAGAAACGGGGGTTGGAAACACCATATATTTT. Protein: CASSQETGVGNTIYF.

The chain employs TRBV4-1 and TRBJ2-1, with TRBD2 identical over 7 bases. V shed 1 base and J 2 bases; nucleotides not matched to a gene: 11. This CDR3 has 18 amino acids. The germline V gene encodes CDR1 MGHRA and CDR2 YSYEKL. CDR3 in DNA: TGCGCCAGCAGCCAAGGCCCCCGGGCGGGAGAGCCCTACAATGAGCAGTTCTTC. This codes for CASSQGPRAGEPYNEQFF.

This chain connects TRBV9 to TRBJ2-1, with 9 bases matching TRBD2. The V gene end was trimmed by 0 bases and the J gene end by 3 bases; junction bases not matched to a gene: 7. This CDR3 contains 17 residues. The germline CDR1 and CDR2 sequences are SGDLS and YYNGEE. The CDR3 spells CASSVDLAGLGYNEQFF. CDR3 DNA sequence: TGTGCCAGCAGCGTAGACCTAGCGGGATTGGGCTACAATGAGCAGTTCTTC.

This clone was detected a few times. The chain links TRBV19 to TRBJ2-7, with 7 bases identical to TRBD1. The V gene end was trimmed by 10 bases and the J gene end by 7 bases; junction bases not matched to a gene: 16. This CDR3 contains 14 residues. Germline V gene sequence: CDR1 LNHDA, CDR2 SQIVND (reference sequence). CDR3 DNA sequence: TGTGCCACCGCCGGGAAGGGGGCTGTGAGGGAGCAGTACTTC. It specifies CATAGKGAVREQYF.

The chain carries TRBV29-1 and TRBJ2-1; 10 bases match TRBD1. This CDR3 contains 14 residues. In germline, CDR1 is SQVTM, CDR2 ANQGSEA. Germline trimming cut 7 bases from V and 8 bases from J; bases unmatched to any gene: 11. CDR3: CSGRTGTGDHEQFF. CDR3 coding DNA: TGCAGCGGAAGAACGGGGACAGGGGACCATGAGCAGTTCTTC.

This chain joins TRBV9 and TRBJ2-1; 7 bases are a match to TRBD1. Germline lookup yields CDR1 SGDLS and CDR2 YYNGEE. This CDR3 is built from 16 residues. V lost 0 bases, J lost 0 bases, and 3 bases stayed unmatched. The CDR3 spells CASSVDKGASYNEQFF. The CDR3 DNA follows: TGTGCCAGCAGCGTAGACAAGGGGGCCTCCTACAATGAGCAGTTCTTC. The whole variable domain, remainder taken from reference TRBV9 and TRBJ2-1, is DSGVTQTPKHLITATGQRVTLRCSPRSGDLSVYWYQQSLDQGLQFLIQYYNGEERAKGNILERFSAQQFPDLHSELNLSSLELGDSALYFCASSVDKGASYNEQFFGPGTRLTVL.

V is TRBV25-1 and J is TRBJ1-2; D might be TRBD1 (6 bases). The ends were cut back, 6 bases at V and 0 bases at J, with 14 bases in the middle. Germline lookup yields CDR1 MGHDK and CDR2 SYGVNS. The CDR3 has 15 amino acids. For the CDR3, the DNA is TGTGCCAGCAGCGAGGGGGTTAATTCTAACTATGGCTACACCTTC. This sequence encodes CASSEGVNSNYGYTF.

This rearrangement joins TRBV2 to TRBJ2-7; weak D call: TRBD2 (6 bases). V was trimmed by 3 bases and J by 0 bases, leaving 12 bases between them. Germline CDR1 SNHLY, CDR2 FYNNEI. The CDR3 runs to 15 residues. The DNA for the CDR3 is TGTGCCAGCAGTGAGGGGACTCCTAGCTCCTACGAGCAGTACTTC. Translation gives CASSEGTPSSYEQYF.

This rearrangement joins TRBV29-1 to TRBJ1-1; D uncertain. CDR3 size: 14 residues. Per the germline V gene, CDR1 is SQVTM and CDR2 is ANQGSEA. Trimming shortened V by 6 bases and J by 0 bases, and 14 bases separated the two germline ends. CDR3 sequence (DNA): TGCAGCGTGGAGCAACGAGGAGTGAACACTGAAGCTTTCTTT. Its protein is CSVEQRGVNTEAFF.

This sequence joins TRBV7-9 and TRBJ1-1; the D gene is possibly TRBD1 (5 bases). The CDR3 has 18 residues. CDR1 and CDR2 (germline): SEHNR, FQNEAQ (reference sequence). V lost 5 bases, J lost 3 bases, and 25 bases lay in between. CDR3 DNA sequence: TGTGCCAGCAGCAAAAAAAGGGCGGACATGGTAGAGGACACTGAAGCTTTCTTT. It translates to CASSKKRADMVEDTEAFF.

The V and J genes are TRBV7-8 and TRBJ1-4; no reliable D call. Germline V lookup: CDR1 SGHVS, CDR2 FQNEAQ. Trimming pared 3 bases from V and 5 bases from J, leaving 13 bases between. This CDR3 is 15 amino acids long. The CDR3, as DNA: TGTGCCAGCAGCTTCTTGACACCTAACAATGAAAAACTGTTTTTT. It is translated as CASSFLTPNNEKLFF.

The chain joins TRBV21-1 to TRBJ2-5; the DNA was not used to check the table's D call, TRBD1. TRBV21-1 is given as a pseudogene. The CDR3 covers 18 residues. The CDR3 spells CASSKEYDRGLGKETQYF. The CDR3, as DNA: TGTGCCAGCAGCAAAGAGTATGACAGGGGGCTTGGGAAAGAGACCCAGTACTTC.